A selection of T cell receptor beta chains follows, all from one sample in a study of breast tumors, draining lymph nodes, adjacent tissues. TCRdb re-called the multiplex PCR reads through MiXCR, storing one row per CDR3 protein. This table has nearly 200,000 distinct CDR3 sequences, roughly 31% appearing once. The material sequenced was axillary lymph node tissue. The receptor set was obtained from a female donor with breast cancer. Some clones in this sample may be carry-over from other donors' samples. Both conserved end residues are part of each CDR3. The order of the fields is V gene, clone size, D gene, J gene, CDR3 protein, CDR3 DNA. D genes are given only for firm matches. Clone size is not always given. Where it is, it says once, few, many or a class for expanded clones.

V gene: TRBV6-1; clone size: .; D gene: .; J gene: TRBJ2-1; CDR3 protein: CASSLATAHNEQFF; CDR3 DNA: TGTGCCAGCAGTCTTGCCACAGCACACAATGAGCAGTTCTTC
V gene: TRBV7-3; clone size: .; D gene: TRBD1; J gene: TRBJ1-1; CDR3 protein: CASSLTGHAEAFF; CDR3 DNA: TGTGCCAGCAGCTTGACAGGGCACGCTGAAGCTTTCTTT
V gene: TRBV20-1; clone size: .; D gene: TRBD1; J gene: TRBJ1-1; CDR3 protein: CSARTGAAPTEAFF; CDR3 DNA: TGCAGTGCAAGGACAGGGGCCGCCCCCACTGAAGCTTTCTTT
V gene: TRBV19; clone size: many; D gene: .; J gene: TRBJ1-5; CDR3 protein: CASSIAAAQPQHF; CDR3 DNA: TGTGCCAGTAGTATAGCGGCGGCACAGCCCCAGCATTTT
V gene: TRBV29-1; clone size: once; D gene: TRBD1; J gene: TRBJ2-7; CDR3 protein: CSVDPGQGEYEQYF; CDR3 DNA: TGCAGCGTGGACCCGGGACAGGGGGAATACGAGCAGTACTTC
V gene: TRBV11-2; clone size: many; D gene: .; J gene: TRBJ2-1; CDR3 protein: CASSFSSKEQFF; CDR3 DNA: TGTGCCAGCAGCTTCTCGAGCAAGGAGCAGTTCTTC
V gene: TRBV11-2; clone size: many; D gene: .; J gene: TRBJ2-5; CDR3 protein: CASSLVASQETQYF; CDR3 DNA: TGTGCCAGCAGCTTAGTCGCCAGCCAAGAGACCCAGTACTTC
V gene: TRBV5-4; clone size: .; D gene: .; J gene: TRBJ2-2; CDR3 protein: CASSPYRDANTGELFF; CDR3 DNA: TGTGCCAGCAGCCCGTACAGGGATGCGAACACCGGGGAGCTGTTTTTT
V gene: TRBV19; clone size: many; D gene: .; J gene: TRBJ1-4; CDR3 protein: CASSIGTTTNEKLFF; CDR3 DNA: TGTGCCAGTAGTATCGGGACCACAACTAATGAAAAACTGTTTTTT
V gene: TRBV2; clone size: many; D gene: .; J gene: TRBJ1-5; CDR3 protein: CASRVLLYQPQHF; CDR3 DNA: TGTGCCAGCAGGGTCCTTCTATATCAGCCCCAGCATTTT
V gene: TRBV25-1; clone size: .; D gene: .; J gene: TRBJ2-7; CDR3 protein: CASSARDTAQKQYF; CDR3 DNA: TGTGCCAGCAGTGCTAGAGATACGGCTCAAAAGCAGTACTTC
V gene: TRBV7-7; clone size: many; D gene: .; J gene: TRBJ2-5; CDR3 protein: CASSGGHQETQYF; CDR3 DNA: TGTGCTAGCAGTGGGGGACACCAAGAGACCCAGTACTTC
V gene: TRBV6-1; clone size: many; D gene: .; J gene: TRBJ2-7; CDR3 protein: CASSRGGQAYEQYF; CDR3 DNA: TGTGCCAGCAGTCGGGGAGGTCAGGCCTACGAGCAGTACTTC
V gene: TRBV20-1; clone size: many; D gene: TRBD2; J gene: TRBJ2-7; CDR3 protein: CSAVGLAGRPYF; CDR3 DNA: TGCAGTGCTGTTGGACTAGCGGGAAGGCCGTACTTC
V gene: TRBV6-5; clone size: many; D gene: .; J gene: TRBJ2-2; CDR3 protein: CASSYRQSNTGELFF; CDR3 DNA: TGTGCCAGCAGTTACCGACAGTCGAACACCGGGGAGCTGTTTTTT
V gene: TRBV18; clone size: once; D gene: .; J gene: TRBJ1-2; CDR3 protein: CASTQSRSSPDGYTF; CDR3 DNA: TGTGCCAGCACACAGTCCAGATCCTCACCGGATGGCTACACCTTC
V gene: TRBV5-4; clone size: few; D gene: .; J gene: TRBJ2-1; CDR3 protein: CASSFRRGVSYNEQFF; CDR3 DNA: TGTGCCAGCAGCTTTAGGAGGGGGGTATCCTACAATGAGCAGTTCTTC
V gene: TRBV7-2; clone size: many; D gene: TRBD2; J gene: TRBJ2-1; CDR3 protein: CASSFSSGMYNEQFF; CDR3 DNA: TGTGCCAGCAGTTTTAGTAGCGGGATGTACAATGAGCAGTTCTTC
V gene: TRBV7-9; clone size: .; D gene: .; J gene: TRBJ1-2; CDR3 protein: CASSLVREAHYGYPF; CDR3 DNA: TGTGCCAGCAGCTTAGTGCGGGAGGCCCACTATGGCTACCCCTTC
V gene: TRBV6-5; clone size: many; D gene: .; J gene: TRBJ2-5; CDR3 protein: CASSYNKRQKTQYF; CDR3 DNA: TGTGCCAGCAGTTATAACAAGCGTCAAAAGACCCAGTACTTC
V gene: TRBV3-1; clone size: few; D gene: TRBD2; J gene: TRBJ2-3; CDR3 protein: CASSPRSLAGGRSDTQYF; CDR3 DNA: TGTGCCAGCAGCCCAAGGTCTCTAGCGGGGGGGCGATCTGATACGCAGTATTTT
V gene: TRBV20-1; clone size: .; D gene: TRBD2; J gene: TRBJ2-1; CDR3 protein: CSARGEERGNNEQFF; CDR3 DNA: TGCAGTGCTAGAGGGGAGGAGCGGGGGAACAATGAGCAGTTCTTC
V gene: TRBV5-6; clone size: many; D gene: .; J gene: TRBJ2-7; CDR3 protein: CASSLGPRGGYEQYF; CDR3 DNA: TGTGCCAGCAGCTTAGGCCCCAGGGGGGGCTACGAGCAGTACTTC
V gene: TRBV19; clone size: many; D gene: TRBD1; J gene: TRBJ1-2; CDR3 protein: CASSSTGYGYTF; CDR3 DNA: TGTGCCAGTAGCTCGACAGGGTATGGCTACACCTTC
V gene: TRBV11-2; clone size: .; D gene: TRBD1; J gene: TRBJ2-5; CDR3 protein: CASSLDRGTKGTQYF; CDR3 DNA: TGTGCCAGCAGCTTGGACAGGGGGACGAAAGGGACCCAGTACTTC
V gene: TRBV2; clone size: many; D gene: TRBD2; J gene: TRBJ2-7; CDR3 protein: CASSKDRTSGSPYEQYF; CDR3 DNA: TGTGCCAGCAGCAAGGACAGGACTAGCGGGAGCCCCTACGAGCAGTACTTC
V gene: TRBV28; clone size: many; D gene: TRBD2; J gene: TRBJ2-2; CDR3 protein: CASTLGGAVHTGELFF; CDR3 DNA: TGTGCCAGCACCCTCGGGGGGGCCGTCCACACCGGGGAGCTGTTTTTT
V gene: TRBV20-1; clone size: many; D gene: TRBD2; J gene: TRBJ2-2; CDR3 protein: CSARGAGGTNTGELFF; CDR3 DNA: TGCAGTGCTAGAGGAGCGGGGGGTACGAACACCGGGGAGCTGTTTTTT
V gene: TRBV29-1; clone size: .; D gene: .; J gene: TRBJ2-1; CDR3 protein: CSVVYYLVVSFYNEQFF; CDR3 DNA: TGCAGCGTTGTTTACTACTTAGTGGTCAGCTTCTACAATGAGCAGTTCTTC
V gene: TRBV12-3/TRBV12-4; clone size: many; D gene: .; J gene: TRBJ2-7; CDR3 protein: CASSGGTAEQYF; CDR3 DNA: TGTGCCAGCAGTGGCGGGACGGCCGAGCAGTACTTC
V gene: TRBV7-2; clone size: many; D gene: .; J gene: TRBJ2-1; CDR3 protein: CASSAGISSYNEQFF; CDR3 DNA: TGTGCCAGCAGCGCGGGCATCAGCTCCTACAATGAGCAGTTCTTC
V gene: TRBV20-1; clone size: many; D gene: .; J gene: TRBJ2-7; CDR3 protein: CSAREDYEQYF; CDR3 DNA: TGCAGTGCTAGGGAAGACTACGAGCAGTACTTC
V gene: TRBV2; clone size: .; D gene: TRBD2; J gene: TRBJ2-5; CDR3 protein: CASSVGLPGGQETQYF; CDR3 DNA: TGTGCCAGCAGCGTTGGCCTTCCGGGGGGCCAAGAGACCCAGTACTTC
V gene: TRBV20-1; clone size: .; D gene: .; J gene: TRBJ2-1; CDR3 protein: CSARDEPARPCNEQFF; CDR3 DNA: TGCAGTGCTAGAGATGAGCCCGCTAGACCATGCAATGAGCAGTTCTTC
V gene: TRBV6-6; clone size: many; D gene: .; J gene: TRBJ1-2; CDR3 protein: CASSNRVDRTNYGYTF; CDR3 DNA: TGTGCCAGCAGTAACCGCGTTGACAGGACTAACTATGGCTACACCTTC
V gene: TRBV20-1; clone size: many; D gene: TRBD2; J gene: TRBJ2-7; CDR3 protein: CSAKTRRTSGIDYEQYF; CDR3 DNA: TGCAGTGCTAAAACACGCCGGACTAGCGGGATAGATTACGAGCAGTACTTC
V gene: TRBV11-2; clone size: many; D gene: .; J gene: TRBJ2-7; CDR3 protein: CASSFGPGLGGEQYF; CDR3 DNA: TGTGCCAGCAGCTTTGGACCGGGACTCGGGGGCGAGCAGTACTTC
V gene: TRBV3-1; clone size: few; D gene: .; J gene: TRBJ2-5; CDR3 protein: CASSQDLVRRETQYF; CDR3 DNA: TGTGCCAGCAGCCAAGATTTGGTTCGCCGGGAGACCCAGTACTTC
V gene: TRBV20-1; clone size: many; D gene: .; J gene: TRBJ2-5; CDR3 protein: CSARRAQETQYF; CDR3 DNA: TGCAGTGCTAGACGTGCCCAAGAGACCCAGTACTTC
V gene: TRBV25-1; clone size: many; D gene: TRBD1; J gene: TRBJ1-2; CDR3 protein: CASSGPGQSPKGYGYTF; CDR3 DNA: TGTGCCAGCAGTGGACCGGGACAGAGCCCCAAAGGCTATGGCTACACCTTC
V gene: TRBV5-1; clone size: few; D gene: .; J gene: TRBJ1-1; CDR3 protein: CASSREGNTEAFF; CDR3 DNA: TGCGCCAGCAGCAGGGAGGGGAACACTGAAGCTTTCTTT
V gene: TRBV4-2; clone size: many; D gene: .; J gene: TRBJ2-5; CDR3 protein: CASSQSGLQQETQYF; CDR3 DNA: TGTGCCAGCAGCCAATCGGGGCTCCAACAAGAGACCCAGTACTTC
V gene: TRBV2; clone size: many; D gene: .; J gene: TRBJ1-2; CDR3 protein: CASSDSIRGNYGYTF; CDR3 DNA: TGTGCCAGCAGTGATTCTATCAGAGGAAACTATGGCTACACCTTC
V gene: TRBV6-2/TRBV6-3; clone size: .; D gene: .; J gene: TRBJ1-1; CDR3 protein: CASSYSRTEGNTEAFF; CDR3 DNA: TGTGCCAGCAGTTACTCGAGGACAGAAGGGAACACTGAAGCTTTCTTT
V gene: TRBV6-4; clone size: many; D gene: TRBD1; J gene: TRBJ2-2; CDR3 protein: CASSDSGTGSGELFF; CDR3 DNA: TGTGCCAGCAGTGACTCCGGGACAGGGTCCGGGGAGCTGTTTTTT
V gene: TRBV29-1; clone size: many; D gene: .; J gene: TRBJ2-3; CDR3 protein: CSVEGGSTDTQYF; CDR3 DNA: TGCAGCGTTGAAGGGGGGAGCACAGATACGCAGTATTTT
V gene: TRBV6-6; clone size: .; D gene: .; J gene: TRBJ1-2; CDR3 protein: CASSFSRGQNYGYTF; CDR3 DNA: TGTGCCAGCAGTTTTTCCAGGGGCCAGAACTATGGCTACACCTTC
V gene: TRBV13; clone size: many; D gene: TRBD1; J gene: TRBJ1-2; CDR3 protein: CASSGTGGGYGYTF; CDR3 DNA: TGTGCCAGCAGCGGGACAGGGGGCGGCTATGGCTACACCTTC
V gene: TRBV29-1; clone size: few; D gene: TRBD2; J gene: TRBJ2-1; CDR3 protein: CSVEPGGGGDEQFF; CDR3 DNA: TGCAGCGTTGAACCTGGCGGGGGGGGCGATGAGCAGTTCTTC
V gene: TRBV6-6; clone size: .; D gene: .; J gene: TRBJ1-5; CDR3 protein: CASSPGAGQPQHF; CDR3 DNA: TGTGCCAGCAGTCCGGGGGCGGGTCAGCCCCAGCATTTT
V gene: TRBV20-1; clone size: once; D gene: .; J gene: TRBJ1-4; CDR3 protein: CSALNAENLFF; CDR3 DNA: TGCAGTGCTCTTAACGCGGAAAACCTGTTTTTT
V gene: TRBV5-1; clone size: many; D gene: TRBD2; J gene: TRBJ2-2; CDR3 protein: CASSLDGTSGFGELFF; CDR3 DNA: TGCGCCAGCAGCTTAGACGGGACTAGCGGCTTCGGGGAGCTGTTTTTT
V gene: TRBV2; clone size: .; D gene: .; J gene: TRBJ1-1; CDR3 protein: CVSSAGDTEAFF; CDR3 DNA: TGTGTCAGCAGTGCCGGCGACACTGAAGCTTTCTTT
V gene: TRBV5-5; clone size: many; D gene: TRBD1; J gene: TRBJ1-2; CDR3 protein: CASSSSGTGGARGYGYTF; CDR3 DNA: TGTGCCAGCAGCTCCTCCGGGACAGGGGGCGCGAGGGGCTATGGCTACACCTTC
V gene: TRBV7-9; clone size: few; D gene: .; J gene: TRBJ1-1; CDR3 protein: CASSLGQSGTEAFF; CDR3 DNA: TGTGCCAGCAGCTTAGGCCAAAGTGGGACTGAAGCTTTCTTT
V gene: TRBV7-2; clone size: many; D gene: TRBD2; J gene: TRBJ2-5; CDR3 protein: CASSSAGLGETQYF; CDR3 DNA: TGTGCCAGCAGCTCAGCGGGACTGGGGGAGACCCAGTACTTC
V gene: TRBV6-6; clone size: many; D gene: .; J gene: TRBJ2-3; CDR3 protein: CASKPPSTDTQYF; CDR3 DNA: TGTGCCAGCAAACCCCCCAGCACAGATACGCAGTATTTT
V gene: TRBV9; clone size: many; D gene: .; J gene: TRBJ1-2; CDR3 protein: CASSVGSQTNYGYTF; CDR3 DNA: TGTGCCAGCAGCGTAGGTAGTCAAACCAACTATGGCTACACCTTC
V gene: TRBV18; clone size: .; D gene: .; J gene: TRBJ2-5; CDR3 protein: CASSPLGGRAQETQYF; CDR3 DNA: TGTGCCAGCTCGCCCCTGGGGGGTCGGGCCCAAGAGACCCAGTACTTC